A single sample gave rise to the 15 T cell receptor beta chains below, sequenced in a study of blood T cell repertoires in COVID-19. The table came from immunoSEQ multiplex PCR; TCRdb's copy has only in-frame clones and leaves some out. The sample has approximately 73,000 clones, approximately 89% seen once. The sample comprised peripheral blood. The receptors here all came from an older woman with acute or convalescent COVID-19.

In the case of this clone: The same CDR3 can be traced to other DNA sequences in this sample. The chain is built from TRBV27 and TRBJ1-4; 8 bases map to TRBD1. The CDR3 loop spans 14 amino acids. Germline loops: CDR1 MNHEY, CDR2 SMNVEV (reference sequence). Trimming removed 6 bases from V and 2 bases from J; junction bases left unmatched: 2. The CDR3 sequence is CASSRDRTNEKLFF. Written as DNA, the CDR3 is TGTGCCAGCAGCCGGGACAGGACTAATGAAAAACTGTTTTTT.

This chain links TRBV7-9 with TRBJ1-5; no firm D call. CDR3 size: 14 residues. Per germline, CDR1 SEHNR and CDR2 FQNEAQ (reference sequence). Trimming removed 1 base at V and 6 bases at J, with 10 bases between. CDR3 amino acids: CASSLGAGGQPQHF. CDR3 nucleotide sequence: TGTGCCAGCAGCTTAGGGGCAGGTGGTCAGCCCCAGCATTTT. The complete variable domain, with remaining parts taken from reference TRBV7-9 and TRBJ1-5, reads DTGVSQNPRHKITKRGQNVTFRCDPISEHNRLYWYRQTLGQGPEFLTYFQNEAQLEKSRLLSDRFSAERPKGSFSTLEIQRTEQGDSAMYLCASSLGAGGQPQHFGDGTRLSIL.

This clone was found a few times. The chain combines TRBV7-9 with TRBJ1-6; perhaps TRBD1 as D (5 bases). The CDR3 is 15 residues long. Trimming pared 5 bases from V and 6 bases from J, leaving 14 bases between. Germline V lookup: CDR1 SEHNR, CDR2 FQNEAQ (reference sequence). The CDR3 sequence: CASSLGRAINSPLHF. The CDR3, as DNA: TGTGCCAGCAGCCTGGGCAGGGCGATTAATTCACCCCTCCACTTT. Full variable domain (missing parts from reference TRBV7-9 and TRBJ1-6): DTGVSQNPRHKITKRGQNVTFRCDPISEHNRLYWYRQTLGQGPEFLTYFQNEAQLEKSRLLSDRFSAERPKGSFSTLEIQRTEQGDSAMYLCASSLGRAINSPLHFGNGTRLTVT.

V gene TRBV30 combines with J gene TRBJ1-2; 7 bases agree with TRBD1. V was pared by 2 bases and J by 2 bases, with 5 bases of the junction left unmatched. Germline V gene data show CDR1 as GTSNPN and CDR2 as SVGIG (reference sequence). This CDR3 contains 14 residues. Here the CDR3 DNA reads TGTGCCTGGAGTCAAACAGGGGCCAACTATGGCTACACCTTC. Amino acid sequence: CAWSQTGANYGYTF.

The rearrangement uses TRBV9 and TRBJ2-3; 12 bases agree with TRBD2. This CDR3 is 16 amino acids long. After removal of 4 bases from V and 6 bases from J, the junction contained 9 bases not matched to a gene. Per germline, CDR1 SGDLS and CDR2 YYNGEE. CDR3 bases: TGTGCCAGCAGCCCTCATCTAGCGGGGGGGGCGGATACGCAGTATTTT. Its protein is CASSPHLAGGADTQYF.

This clone was detected only once. At one of its ends the junction is not consistent with the germline gene, which may arise from a read error. J is TRBJ1-2 and V is TRBV7-8; no clear D. The CDR3 is 16 amino acids. Per germline, CDR1 SGHVS and CDR2 FQNEAQ. As DNA, the CDR3 is TGCGCCCGCAGCCGACCCCTTTACCAGGAACTCTATGGCTACACCTTC. This codes for CARSRPLYQELYGYTF.

The chain uses TRBV7-9 and TRBJ2-3; 10 bases match TRBD1. Germline V gene sequence: CDR1 SEHNR, CDR2 FQNEAQ (reference sequence). The CDR3 is 18 amino acids. V lost 5 bases to trimming and J lost 8 bases; unmatched junction nucleotides: 19. CDR3 region: CASSVDLGRDRGDGTQYF. The CDR3 DNA is TGTGCCAGCAGCGTCGACTTGGGCCGGGACAGGGGAGATGGTACGCAGTATTTT. The complete variable domain, with remaining parts taken from reference TRBV7-9 and TRBJ2-3, reads DTGVSQNPRHKITKRGQNVTFRCDPISEHNRLYWYRQTLGQGPEFLTYFQNEAQLEKSRLLSDRFSAERPKGSFSTLEIQRTEQGDSAMYLCASSVDLGRDRGDGTQYFGPGTRLTVL.

In this sample, this clone turned up a few times. This chain links TRBV7-2 with TRBJ1-5; 9 nucleotides line up with TRBD1. CDR1 and CDR2 (germline): SGHTA, FQGNSA. The CDR3 totals 16 residues. V trimming: 0 bases; J trimming: 7 bases; junction bases outside the gene matches: 7. In nucleotides, the CDR3 is TGTGCCAGCAGCTTAGCCGGGACAGGGTTCGGCCAGCCCCAGCATTTT. It specifies CASSLAGTGFGQPQHF.

V usage is TRBV5-1 and J usage is TRBJ2-3, with a possible D match to TRBD1 (5 bases). Trimming took off 4 bases at V and 1 base at J, with 13 bases between the two ends. CDR3 length: 15 residues. The germline CDR1 and CDR2 sequences are SGHRS and YFSETQ. The CDR3 DNA follows: TGCGCCAGCAGCCACCCCAGGGAAGGCACAGATACGCAGTATTTT. Translation: CASSHPREGTDTQYF.

The CDR3 loop reads CASSSPDSAEAFF. CDR3 nucleotides: TGTGCCAGCAGTTCCCCGGACAGCGCTGAAGCTTTCTTT. The J gene is TRBJ1-1, the V gene TRBV28; maybe TRBD1 (6 bases). V dropped 4 bases and J dropped 6 bases, with 12 bases sitting between them. CDR1 and CDR2 (germline): MDHEN, SYDVKM. This CDR3 has 13 amino acids.

The rearrangement links TRBV10-1 to TRBJ1-5, with TRBD1 matching over 11 bases. The V and J ends lost 8 bases and 1 base, in that order; junction bases with no gene match: 16. The germline V gene encodes CDR1 WNHNN and CDR2 SYGVQD (reference sequence). CDR3 size: 19 residues. The CDR3 nucleotides read TGCGCCAGCCCCTTCGTTGCTCTGGGACAGGGGGGGAGCAATCAGCCCCAGCATTTT. It encodes CASPFVALGQGGSNQPQHF.

The V call is TRBV6-5, the J call TRBJ1-6; 7 positions match TRBD1. V was pared by 5 bases and J by 10 bases, with 8 bases of the junction left unmatched. The CDR3 contains 14 residues. Germline CDR1 reads MNHEY; CDR2 reads SVGAGI. CDR3 nucleotide sequence: TGTGCCAGCAGTCGTACAGGGGCTCGATCACCCCTCCACTTT. This translates into CASSRTGARSPLHF.

The chain couples TRBV30 to TRBJ1-5, with no clear D. The V end was cut by 2 bases, the J end by 2 bases, with 4 bases between. Germline V CDR1 and CDR2: GTSNPN, SVGIG (reference sequence). CDR3 length: 12 amino acids. CDR3 in amino acids: CAWSFGNQPQHF. DNA of the CDR3: TGTGCCTGGAGTTTCGGCAATCAGCCCCAGCATTTT.

The CDR3 DNA follows: TGTGCCTGGACCCTTTCAGATACGCAGTATTTT. Encoded protein: CAWTLSDTQYF. This sequence joins TRBV30 and TRBJ2-3; D is undetermined. V lost 4 bases, J lost 4 bases, and 6 bases lay in between. Germline V gene sequence: CDR1 GTSNPN, CDR2 SVGIG (reference sequence). This CDR3 has 11 amino acids.

This chain joins TRBV28 and TRBJ2-1; 7 nucleotides agree with TRBD2. In germline, CDR1 is MDHEN, CDR2 SYDVKM. There are 18 residues in the CDR3. Trimming at V came to 5 bases and at J to 0 bases, leaving 13 bases not matched to a gene. This CDR3 reads CASSPPGLPLSSYNEQFF. The DNA of the CDR3 is TGTGCCAGCAGTCCTCCGGGACTACCATTGAGCTCCTACAATGAGCAGTTCTTC. The whole variable domain, remainder taken from reference TRBV28 and TRBJ2-1, is DVKVTQSSRYLVKRTGEKVFLECVQDMDHENMFWYRQDPGLGLRLIYFSYDVKMKEKGDIPEGYSVSREKKERFSLILESASTNQTSMYLCASSPPGLPLSSYNEQFFGPGTRLTVL.